This T cell receptor beta chain appears in the sequencing data of a study of cytomegalovirus exposure and HLA in healthy donors. Study-level points and caveats: TCR beta V- and J-gene trimming, according to a later analysis, was linked to a missense DCLRE1C variant.

The CDR3 runs 14 residues. The germline V gene encodes CDR1 SGHTA and CDR2 FQGNSA. V lost 5 bases and J 10 bases, leaving 20 bases between the germline ends. Vbeta (60) and Jbeta (13) primers were used in the PCR. Produced via immunoSEQ multiplex PCR; TCRdb's table is partial and in-frame only. Of 150,000 to 200,000 clones in the sample, about 72% were seen once. This clone was recorded only once. Its antigen is not known. Sequenced material: PBMCs. This sequence joins TRBV7-2 and TRBJ1-1, with D tentatively TRBD1 (5 bases). This clonotype originated in a human donor in good health. The DNA for the CDR3 is TGTGCCAGCAGCGCGGAGGGGTGGGGGACGGGAGCTTTCTTT. This codes for CASSAEGWGTGAFF.